This T cell receptor (beta chain) was captured in a study of T-cell reconstitution after alpha-beta-depleted transplantation in children. A library of TCRbeta sequences, prepared with unique molecular identifiers, was generated. TCRdb used MiXCR to reprocess the PCR reads, holding one entry per CDR3 protein. Of roughly 89,000 distinct CDR3 sequences listed, 10% to 15% are singletons. In germline, CDR1 is MDHEN, CDR2 SYDVKM. The V end lost 4 bases, the J end lost 1 base, and 10 bases lay between the germline ends. This CDR3 has 14 residues. The TCR comes from a human donor who donated a stem cell graft to a child with inherited bone marrow failure. The sample here was PBMCs from the stem cell graft donor, taken from the stem cell graft. This chain uses TRBV28 with TRBJ1-1; no reliable D call. CDR3 DNA: TGTGCCAGCAGTTCCCCGGCGCAGAACACTGAAGCTTTCTTT. Its protein product is CASSSPAQNTEAFF. Full variable domain (missing parts from reference TRBV28 and TRBJ1-1): DVKVTQSSRYLVKRTGEKVFLECVQDMDHENMFWYRQDPGLGLRLIYFSYDVKMKEKGDIPEGYSVSREKKERFSLILESASTNQTSMYLCASSSPAQNTEAFFGQGTRLTVV.